The next 9 T cell receptor beta chains were all read from a single sample in a study of CD8+ T cells in alopecia areata. The treatment denotes: oral pan-JAK inhibitor, 5-10 mg twice daily. Extracted from the samples, RNA was reverse transcribed into cDNA to serve as the sequencing template. Measured with immunoSEQ multiplex PCR; TCRdb has only the in-frame clones, and not every one. The table lists some 150,000 clones, roughly 50% of them singletons. The sequenced sample was CD4+ T cells sorted from blood, obtained at approximately week 60, from a patient treated with tofacitinib. The receptor set was obtained from a human donor with alopecia areata.

This clone has a handful of counts. This chain's CDR3 is CASSRGETRGAYEQYF. The CDR3 DNA reads as TGTGCCAGCAGCCGTGGGGAGACCAGGGGGGCCTACGAGCAGTACTTC. The rearrangement uses TRBV14 and TRBJ2-7; D perhaps matches TRBD1 (7 bases). With 4 bases removed from V and 2 bases from J, the gap between germline ends came to 18 bases. CDR1 SGHDN and CDR2 FVKESK come from the germline V gene. The CDR3 totals 16 residues.

Only a few counts were recorded for this clone. V is TRBV25-1 and J is TRBJ1-5; D uncertain. This CDR3 is 17 amino acids long. Trimming took 3 bases from V and 0 from J, leaving 15 bases between them. Germline assignment: CDR1 MGHDK and CDR2 SYGVNS. The CDR3 DNA follows: TGTGCCAGCAGTGATTCCCGGCAGATTTATAGCAATCAGCCCCAGCATTTT. It encodes CASSDSRQIYSNQPQHF. Variable domain in full (rest from reference TRBV25-1 and TRBJ1-5): EADIYQTPRYLVIGTGKKITLECSQTMGHDKMYWYQQDPGMELHLIHYSYGVNSTEKGDLSSESTVSRIRTEHFPLTLESARPSHTSQYLCASSDSRQIYSNQPQHFGDGTRLSIL.

The rearrangement uses TRBV5-6 and TRBJ2-2; tentatively, D is TRBD2 (5 bases). Per germline, CDR1 SGHDT and CDR2 YYEEEE. This CDR3 contains 15 residues. The germline V and J ends were trimmed by 4 bases and 2 bases, with 12 bases remaining between them. CDR3 bases: TGTGCCAGCAGCGTCGGACTGATAAACACCGGGGAGCTGTTTTTT. This sequence encodes CASSVGLINTGELFF. The full variable domain, rest sourced from reference TRBV5-6 and TRBJ2-2, is DAGVTQSPTHLIKTRGQQVTLRCSPKSGHDTVSWYQQALGQGPQFIFQYYEEEERQRGNFPDRFSGHQFPNYSSELNVNALLLGDSALYLCASSVGLINTGELFFGEGSRLTVL.

The chain couples TRBV29-1 to TRBJ2-5, with unresolved D. The DNA end favors TRBJ2-7, so the J call may be wrong. From germline, CDR1 is SQVTM and CDR2 ANQGSEA. The CDR3 extends over 12 amino acids. In DNA, the CDR3 is TGCAGCGTTGTGGAACGATCCTACGAGCAGTACTTC. This gives the protein CSVVERSYEQYF.

This chain joins TRBV5-1 and TRBJ1-6; 10 bases are shared with TRBD1. The CDR3 has 15 residues. Unmatched junction bases numbered 5, after V lost 3 bases and J lost 8 bases. Germline assignment: CDR1 SGHRS and CDR2 YFSETQ. This chain's CDR3 is CASSSHGTGDSPLHF. For the CDR3, the DNA is TGCGCCAGCAGCTCCCACGGGACAGGGGATTCACCCCTCCACTTT.

The genes are TRBV29-1 and TRBJ2-5; no clear D. The germline gives CDR1 SQVTM, CDR2 ANQGSEA. Trimming stripped 4 bases from V and 4 bases from J, with 10 bases between. The CDR3 totals 12 residues. This chain's CDR3 is CSVAQLIETQYF. The DNA of the CDR3 is TGCAGCGTTGCACAGCTCATAGAGACCCAGTACTTC.

The chain has TRBV5-1 and TRBJ1-1, with D maybe TRBD1 (6 bases). V lost 4 bases and J 1 base, leaving 11 bases between the germline ends. The CDR3 has 14 residues. Germline lookup yields CDR1 SGHRS and CDR2 YFSETQ. CDR3 nucleotide sequence: TGCGCCAGCAGCATCGGACAGACGAACACTGAAGCTTTCTTT. It encodes CASSIGQTNTEAFF.

The chain has TRBV30 and TRBJ1-1, with D perhaps matching TRBD1 (5 bases). Trimming took 2 bases from V and 0 from J, leaving 13 bases between them. The CDR3 runs 15 residues. The germline V gene encodes CDR1 GTSNPN and CDR2 SVGIG (reference sequence). CDR3 loop: CAWSNSGWMNTEAFF. CDR3 DNA: TGTGCCTGGAGTAATTCAGGGTGGATGAACACTGAAGCTTTCTTT.

The chain couples TRBV7-2 to TRBJ2-1; the D is unclear. The germline CDR1 and CDR2 sequences are SGHTA and FQGNSA. Deletions cut 0 bases from V and 11 bases from J, with 14 bases between. The length of the CDR3 is 14 residues. The CDR3 region has the DNA TGTGCCAGCAGCTTAGCAGGCCCCAGCGTCCAGCAGTTCTTC. Its protein product is CASSLAGPSVQQFF.